A single sample is the source of the 10 T cell receptor beta chains below, sequenced in a study of shared T cell receptors in the human thymus. Profiled with immunoSEQ multiplex PCR; TCRdb holds only in-frame clones, not every one. The table records a few hundred thousand clones, 95% of them present only once. Input material: thymocytes. The origin of the receptors is a human donor.

The chain combines TRBV6-5 with TRBJ2-2; no clear D gene. The ends were cut back, 6 bases at V and 5 bases at J, with 13 bases in the middle. The germline V gene encodes CDR1 MNHEY and CDR2 SVGAGI. This CDR3 is 14 amino acids long. CDR3 protein: CASRPSRRTGELFF. The CDR3 DNA follows: TGTGCCAGCAGGCCCTCGAGAAGAACCGGGGAGCTGTTTTTT.

This chain joins TRBV6-4 and TRBJ1-1, with TRBD1 matching over 12 bases. CDR3 length: 15 residues. V was pared by 0 bases and J by 10 bases, with 6 bases of the junction left unmatched. Germline CDR1 and CDR2: MRHNA and SNTAGT. CDR3 nucleotide sequence: TGTGCCAGCAGTGACTCCGGGACAGGGGGCGAGGGAGCTTTCTTT. Translation: CASSDSGTGGEGAFF.

This chain links TRBV27 with TRBJ2-3; either TRBD1 or TRBD2 may supply D (6 bases each). V lost 9 bases to trimming and J lost 4 bases, with 20 bases between them. Per germline, CDR1 MNHEY and CDR2 SMNVEV (reference sequence). The CDR3 extends over 15 amino acids. The chain's CDR3 is CARTQEGDTPDTQYF. The DNA of the CDR3 is TGTGCCAGAACACAGGAGGGGGATACCCCAGATACGCAGTATTTT.

The chain carries TRBV6-1 and TRBJ1-3; D not certain. The germline gives CDR1 MNHNS, CDR2 SASEGT. The CDR3 runs 15 residues. V was clipped by 4 bases and J by 0 bases, with 10 bases between them. The CDR3 loop reads CASSATQASGNTIYF. The CDR3 DNA reads TGTGCCAGCAGTGCTACCCAGGCCTCTGGAAACACCATATATTTT.

The chain employs TRBV5-4 and TRBJ2-1; TRBD2 aligns across 7 bases. Trimming removed 0 bases from V and 2 bases from J; junction bases left unmatched: 2. This CDR3 comprises 15 residues. Germline CDR1 SGHNT, CDR2 YYREEE (reference sequence). In nucleotides, the CDR3 is TGTGCCAGCAGCTTGGTCGGGACTACCTACAATGAGCAGTTCTTC. The encoded protein is CASSLVGTTYNEQFF.

This rearrangement joins TRBV9 to TRBJ2-1; D is possibly TRBD1 or TRBD2 (5 bases each). The CDR3 is 17 amino acids. Germline lookup yields CDR1 SGDLS and CDR2 YYNGEE. Between the trimmed V and J ends, which lost 0 bases and 10 bases, there was a span of 23 bases. The CDR3 region is CASSVVARTRGVGEQFF. As DNA, the CDR3 is TGTGCCAGCAGCGTAGTGGCCAGGACTCGAGGGGTTGGCGAGCAGTTCTTC.

This chain connects TRBV7-8 to TRBJ2-1; D gene uncertain. Germline-derived CDR1 and CDR2 are SGHVS and FQNEAQ. Trimming shortened V by 4 bases and J by 3 bases, and 13 bases separated the two germline ends. The CDR3 extends over 15 amino acids. CDR3 nucleotide sequence: TGTGCCAGCAGCTCATCCAAGAGAATCTACAATGAGCAGTTCTTC. Protein sequence: CASSSSKRIYNEQFF.

CDR3 sequence (DNA): TGTGCCTGGAGTGTGCCAAAAATCCAATACAGGGTAGGGGAGCTGTTTTTT. It is translated as CAWSVPKIQYRVGELFF. V is TRBV30 and J is TRBJ2-2; possible D gene TRBD1, 6 bases. Trimming stripped 0 bases from V and 8 bases from J, with 22 bases between. There are 17 residues in the CDR3. CDR1 is GTSNPN, CDR2 SVGIG, per germline (reference sequence).

The rearrangement links TRBV28 to TRBJ1-2, with D uncertain. This CDR3 has 14 residues. Germline V CDR1 and CDR2: MDHEN, SYDVKM. The germline V and J ends were trimmed by 5 bases and 4 bases, with 14 bases remaining between them. The CDR3 loop is CASSPFRASYGYTF. CDR3 DNA sequence: TGTGCCAGCAGTCCCTTCCGGGCCTCCTATGGCTACACCTTC.

The rearrangement links TRBV29-1 to TRBJ2-1; TRBD1 aligns across 12 bases. This CDR3 contains 19 residues. J lost 8 bases, V lost 0 bases, and 17 bases had no gene match. Germline V CDR1 and CDR2: SQVTM, ANQGSEA. DNA of the CDR3: TGCAGCGTTGAAGACCTTCCGGCGGGGACAGGGGGCAATAGGGATGAGCAGTTCTTC. Its protein is CSVEDLPAGTGGNRDEQFF.